These T cell receptor beta chains were read from a single sample in a study of blood T cells in healthy people across ages. TCRdb reprocessed the 5' RACE reads with MiXCR, giving one entry per CDR3 protein. The sample records about 770,000 distinct CDR3 sequences, under 55% being singletons. The specimen sequenced was blood. The receptor source for this set is a man aged 60 to 69 in good health. CDR3s include the opening cysteine and the closing phenylalanine or tryptophan. The D gene is left open where the match is weak. Clone sizes are given selectively: once, few, many, or a class where the clone is expanded.

v_call	clone_size	d_call	j_call	cdr3_nt	cdr3_aa
TRBV7-8	-	-	TRBJ2-7	TGTGCCAGCAGCTCACGCCGGAACTCCTACGAGCAGTACTTC	CASSSRRNSYEQYF
TRBV6-6	-	TRBD2	TRBJ2-7	TGTGCCAGCAGTTACTCGATAGCGGGGGGCTTCTACGAGCAGTACTTC	CASSYSIAGGFYEQYF
TRBV4-3	few	TRBD1	TRBJ1-4	TGCGCCAGCAGCCAAGATCTAGGACAGGGTGGTGAAAAACTGTTTTTT	CASSQDLGQGGEKLFF
TRBV6-2/TRBV6-3	many	TRBD2	TRBJ2-1	TGTGCCATCCAGGGAGGGACGAATGAGCAGTTCTTC	CAIQGGTNEQFF
TRBV6-6	-	-	TRBJ2-7	TGTGCCAGCAGAACCGGGACGGTGGACTACGAGCAGTACTTC	CASRTGTVDYEQYF
TRBV29-1	-	-	TRBJ2-1	TGCAGCGTTGAAGACATTGAGCAGTTCTTC	CSVEDIEQFF
TRBV18	-	-	TRBJ1-2	TGTGCCAGCGCTCCGGACCCATCTCCGGGCTACACCTTC	CASAPDPSPGYTF
TRBV4-1	few	-	TRBJ2-5	TGCGCCAGCAGTCCCGATAGCGGCGGATTCCAAGAGACCCAGTACTTC	CASSPDSGGFQETQYF
TRBV11-2	once	TRBD2	TRBJ2-7	TGTGCCAGCAGCTTAGTGGCTAGCGGGGGGAACAATGAGCAGTACTTC	CASSLVASGGNNEQYF
TRBV20-1	few	TRBD2	TRBJ2-4	TGCAGTGCCCCCCGGGGGGGCGGGCTTGACAAGCAGTACTTC	CSAPRGGGLDKQYF
TRBV11-2	few	TRBD1	TRBJ2-7	TGTGCCAGCAGGGATTGGGGGACAGGGAACTCGCGGCAGTACTTC	CASRDWGTGNSRQYF
TRBV11-1	-	-	TRBJ2-6	TGTGCCAGCAGCTTAGGGGCCGAATCTGGGGCCAACGTCCTGACTTTC	CASSLGAESGANVLTF
TRBV5-1	few	-	TRBJ2-1	TGCGCCAGCAGCGGAAGCGGCAATGAGCAGTTCTTC	CASSGSGNEQFF
TRBV7-6	few	TRBD2	TRBJ2-1	TGTGCCAGCAGCTTAAGCGGGGGCGATGAGCAGTTCTTC	CASSLSGGDEQFF
TRBV15	few	TRBD2	TRBJ2-5	TGTGCCCGGGGGGAGCAGACCCAGTACTTC	CARGEQTQYF
TRBV9	-	TRBD1	TRBJ2-2	TGTGCCAGCAGCGTACGACAGGGCGGCGGGGAGCTGTTTTTT	CASSVRQGGGELFF
TRBV4-2	few	TRBD2	TRBJ2-7	TGTGCCAGCAGCCAAGATAGGTGGGACTACCTATACAATGAGCAGTACTTC	CASSQDRWDYLYNEQYF
TRBV29-1	-	TRBD2	TRBJ2-1	TGCAGCGGTTCGGGGGGGGCCGGCAATGAGCAGTTCTTC	CSGSGGAGNEQFF
TRBV5-1	-	-	TRBJ1-6	TGCGCCAGCAGCTCGACCAGTTATGAGTCACCCCTCCACTTT	CASSSTSYESPLHF
TRBV20-1	-	TRBD2	TRBJ2-5	TGCAGTGCTAGACCCGGACTAGCGGGGGGAAAGACCCAGTACTTC	CSARPGLAGGKTQYF
TRBV29-1	many	-	TRBJ2-7	TGCAGCGCCACAGGGAACCCCTACGAGCAGTACTTC	CSATGNPYEQYF
TRBV10-3	-	-	TRBJ1-6	TGTGCCATCAGTGCGGGGGCAACAACTAATTCACCCCTCCACTTT	CAISAGATTNSPLHF
TRBV6-6	-	-	TRBJ1-3	TGTGCCAGCGGGGAGTTTGACTCTGGAAACACCATATATTTT	CASGEFDSGNTIYF
TRBV12-3/TRBV12-4	few	-	TRBJ1-6	TGTGCCAGCACTCGGGGACACTCACCCCTCCACTTT	CASTRGHSPLHF
TRBV6-1	-	-	TRBJ2-1	TGTGCCAGCAGTGAATTCTTGCGGGAGCAGTTCTTC	CASSEFLREQFF